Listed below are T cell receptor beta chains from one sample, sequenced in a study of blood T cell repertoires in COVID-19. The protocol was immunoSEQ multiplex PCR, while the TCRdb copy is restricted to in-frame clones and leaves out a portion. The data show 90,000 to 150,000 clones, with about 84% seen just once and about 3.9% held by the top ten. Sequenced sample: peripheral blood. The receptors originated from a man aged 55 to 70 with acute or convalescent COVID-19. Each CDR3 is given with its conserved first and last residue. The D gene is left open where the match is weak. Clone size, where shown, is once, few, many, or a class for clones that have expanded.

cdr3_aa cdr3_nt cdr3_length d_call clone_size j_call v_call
CAIKGQGSAFF TGTGCCATCAAAGGACAGGGTTCGGCTTTCTTT 11 TRBD1 . TRBJ1-1 TRBV10-3
CASSRGVQGNLPQHF TGTGCCAGTAGTAGGGGGGTACAAGGGAATCTGCCCCAGCATTTT 15 . . TRBJ1-5 TRBV19
CASSVSGQPMNTEAFF TGTGCCAGCAGCGTATCTGGACAGCCCATGAACACTGAAGCTTTCTTT 16 . . TRBJ1-1 TRBV9
CASGRSTGGTGNTIYF TGTGCCAGCGGAAGGTCAACAGGGGGCACTGGAAACACCATATATTTT 16 TRBD1 . TRBJ1-3 TRBV9
CASSRASGRVGTYNEQFF TGTGCCAGCAGCCGAGCTAGCGGGAGGGTGGGGACCTACAATGAGCAGTTCTTC 18 TRBD2 . TRBJ2-1 TRBV4-2
CASSALAGGRGEQFF TGTGCCAGCAGTGCACTAGCGGGAGGGCGGGGTGAGCAGTTCTTC 15 TRBD2 . TRBJ2-1 TRBV27
CASSFRGPGEQYF TGTGCCAGCAGCTTCAGAGGGCCGGGCGAGCAGTACTTC 13 . . TRBJ2-7 TRBV7-8
CASSLAGTYEQYF TGTGCCAGCAGCTTGGCAGGGACCTACGAGCAGTACTTC 13 . . TRBJ2-7 TRBV7-2
CASSPTGTGVYEQYF TGTGCCAGCAGCCCCACCGGGACAGGGGTCTACGAGCAGTACTTC 15 TRBD1 few TRBJ2-7 TRBV7-8
CASSPQGVASNQPQHF TGTGCCAGTAGTCCTCAGGGGGTCGCTAGCAATCAGCCCCAGCATTTT 16 TRBD1 . TRBJ1-5 TRBV19
CASSRQGKVYGYTF TGTGCCAGTAGCCGACAGGGGAAAGTCTATGGCTACACCTTC 14 TRBD1 . TRBJ1-2 TRBV19
CASSSGRANGYTF TGTGCCAGCAGTTCCGGGAGGGCGAATGGCTACACCTTC 13 . . TRBJ1-2 TRBV6-5
CASRVWTEVGELFF TGTGCCAGCAGGGTCTGGACAGAGGTCGGGGAGCTGTTTTTT 14 . . TRBJ2-2 TRBV27
CSVAGRDSSYEQYF TGCAGCGTTGCCGGGAGGGACAGCTCCTACGAGCAGTACTTC 14 . . TRBJ2-7 TRBV29-1
CASSIEAVATNEKLFF TGTGCCAGTAGTATTGAAGCGGTCGCAACTAATGAAAAACTGTTTTTT 16 . . TRBJ1-4 TRBV19
CAIHSKQGLGLTNEQFF TGTGCCATCCATTCCAAACAGGGGCTTGGCTTAACAAATGAGCAGTTCTTC 17 TRBD1 . TRBJ2-1 TRBV28
CASSISGGSLGSYNEQFF TGTGCCAGTAGTATAAGTGGCGGGAGTCTGGGCTCCTACAATGAGCAGTTCTTC 18 TRBD2 . TRBJ2-1 TRBV19
CASSLAPQGVGANVLTF TGTGCCAGCAGCTTAGCGCCACAAGGGGTAGGGGCCAACGTCCTGACTTTC 17 . . TRBJ2-6 TRBV7-2
CASAPLAEQETQYF TGTGCCAGTGCCCCACTAGCGGAACAAGAGACCCAGTACTTC 14 TRBD2 . TRBJ2-5 TRBV19
CASSYAKGREQYF TGTGCCAGCAGTTACGCCAAGGGGCGCGAGCAGTACTTC 13 . . TRBJ2-7 TRBV6-5
CASRSQGFLEAFF TGTGCCAGCAGGAGTCAGGGGTTCCTTGAAGCTTTCTTT 13 . . TRBJ1-1 TRBV12-3/TRBV12-4
CASTKWGQGSRSPLHF TGTGCCAGCACTAAGTGGGGACAGGGTTCTCGTTCACCCCTCCACTTT 16 TRBD1 . TRBJ1-6 TRBV28
CASSQAVGRNGEQYF TGTGCCAGCAGCCAAGCCGTCGGGAGGAATGGCGAGCAGTACTTC 15 TRBD2 few TRBJ2-7 TRBV14
CASSGGNQPQHF TGTGCCAGCAGCGGGGGCAATCAGCCCCAGCATTTT 12 . . TRBJ1-5 TRBV6-5
CASTAGGNTGELFF TGTGCCAGCACCGCCGGGGGTAACACCGGGGAGCTGTTTTTT 14 . . TRBJ2-2 TRBV6-6
CASSATGGESGEQFF TGTGCCAGCAGCGCTACAGGGGGCGAATCGGGTGAGCAGTTCTTC 15 TRBD1 few TRBJ2-1 TRBV7-3
CASSRGLAVNEQFF TGTGCCAGTAGTAGGGGACTAGCGGTGAATGAGCAGTTCTTC 14 TRBD2 . TRBJ2-1 TRBV19